One and the same sample provided the 26 T cell receptor beta chains below, sequenced in a study of blood T cells in healthy people across ages (dated by TCRdb to 2015 to 2017). Library preparation was by 5' RACE. TCRdb names Illumina HiSeq 2500 as the instrument used. A second PCR of roughly 7 to 12 cycles was performed with a sample-barcoded 5' primer and a J-beta primer mix. TCRdb trimmed the raw reads at Q25, called clones with MiXCR and kept productive beta chains. Records with the same CDR3 protein are collapsed into one entry carrying the most frequent genes and DNA. A total of more than 650,000 distinct CDR3 sequences appear in this sample, 53% of them only once. The leading ten clones occupy approximately 40% of the sample. Specimen: blood. Source of these receptors: a man aged 80 or over in good health.

This sequence joins TRBV5-1 and TRBJ2-5; D is unclear. This CDR3 region has 13 residues. The ends were cut back, 4 bases at V and 2 bases at J, with 9 bases in the middle. Germline CDR1 reads SGHRS; CDR2 reads YFSETQ. This chain's CDR3 is CASSPNTQETQYF. The DNA of the CDR3 is TGCGCCAGCAGCCCTAATACGCAAGAGACCCAGTACTTC.

The V and J genes are TRBV5-1 and TRBJ2-3; D not resolved. CDR3 length equals 15 residues. The ends were cut back, 4 bases at V and 0 bases at J, with 12 bases in the middle. CDR1 SGHRS and CDR2 YFSETQ come from the germline V gene. The CDR3 reads CASSPKAASTDTQYF. CDR3 in DNA: TGCGCCAGCAGCCCCAAGGCAGCGAGCACAGATACGCAGTATTTT.

This clonotype has a single count. This rearrangement joins TRBV7-2 to TRBJ2-5; D possibly uses TRBD1 or TRBD2 (6 bases each). Germline CDR1 is SGHTA and CDR2 is FQGNSA. Trimming left V 6 bases short and J 5 bases short, with 16 bases between. The CDR3 has 14 amino acids. DNA of the CDR3: TGTGCCAGCAGTTACCTACTGGGGGGCGAGACCCAGTACTTC. Translation: CASSYLLGGETQYF.

This clonotype was counted a few times. The J gene is TRBJ2-1, the V gene TRBV7-3; D is perhaps TRBD2 (6 bases). The CDR3 length is 17 residues. With 1 base removed from V and 2 bases from J, the gap between germline ends came to 15 bases. Germline V CDR1 and CDR2: SGHTA, FQGTGA. CDR3 region: CASSLNAGTVPYNEQFF. CDR3 DNA: TGTGCCAGCAGCTTAAATGCGGGGACGGTCCCCTACAATGAGCAGTTCTTC.

The chain uses TRBV3-1 and TRBJ2-4; D is perhaps TRBD2 (6 bases). The end of the DNA is better explained by TRBJ2-7, so the J call may be wrong. CDR1 is LGHDT and CDR2 is YNNKEL in the germline V gene (reference sequence). The CDR3 has 13 residues. CDR3 sequence reads: CASSQGGTYEQYF. The CDR3 DNA follows: TGTGCCAGCAGCCAGGGCGGGACCTACGAGCAGTACTTC.

V and J are TRBV28 and TRBJ1-1; D gene unclear. The CDR3 runs 13 residues. Germline CDR1 and CDR2: MDHEN and SYDVKM. V lost 5 bases and J lost 1, with 8 bases in between. In DNA, the CDR3 is TGTGCCAGCAGTATAGTCCAGAACACTGAAGCTTTCTTT. The encoded protein is CASSIVQNTEAFF.

The gene calls are TRBV5-1 and TRBJ1-2; no clear D. The V end was cut by 2 bases, the J end by 1 base, with 9 bases between. This CDR3 has 14 amino acids. Germline V lookup: CDR1 SGHRS, CDR2 YFSETQ. CDR3 sequence (DNA): TGCGCCAGCAGCTTAGCCCACCTTAACTATGGCTACACCTTC. It is translated as CASSLAHLNYGYTF.

The J gene is TRBJ2-7, the V gene TRBV20-1; D not resolved. CDR1 DFQATT and CDR2 SNEGSKA come from the germline V gene (reference sequence). V dropped 6 bases and J dropped 1 base, with 10 bases sitting between them. The CDR3 is 12 amino acids. The CDR3 sequence: CSASPVSYEQYF. The CDR3 DNA sequence: TGCAGTGCCTCCCCGGTATCCTACGAGCAGTACTTC.

CDR3 protein: CASSQDGLSGIPLHF. The CDR3 nucleotides are TGTGCCAGCAGCCAAGATGGACTATCAGGGATCCCCCTCCACTTT. The V call is TRBV14, the J call TRBJ1-6; possible D gene TRBD1, 5 bases. The CDR3 length is 15 residues. V lost 0 bases to trimming and J lost 13 bases, with 16 bases between them. CDR1 and CDR2 from the germline V gene are SGHDN and FVKESK.

This clonotype was counted a few times. The chain is built from TRBV25-1 and TRBJ1-2; 8 nucleotides agree with TRBD1. Germline CDR1 and CDR2: MGHDK and SYGVNS. The length of the CDR3 is 14 residues. The trim removed 3 bases at V and 2 bases at J, leaving 2 bases unmatched. CDR3 region: CASSDRGLNYGYTF. CDR3 DNA: TGTGCCAGCAGTGACAGGGGGCTCAACTATGGCTACACCTTC.

This sequence joins TRBV7-2 and TRBJ2-1; D is undetermined. The V end lost 5 bases, the J end lost 7 bases, and 12 bases lay between the germline ends. Germline lookup yields CDR1 SGHTA and CDR2 FQGNSA. The CDR3 contains 13 residues. CDR3 region: CASSILIANEQFF. The DNA of the CDR3 is TGTGCCAGCAGCATTCTCATAGCTAATGAGCAGTTCTTC.

This clonotype was counted only a few times. The chain combines TRBV9 with TRBJ1-1, with D uncertain. Germline values: CDR1 SGDLS, CDR2 YYNGEE. The CDR3 has 13 amino acids. V lost 0 bases to trimming and J lost 3 bases, with 6 bases between them. The CDR3 DNA sequence: TGTGCCAGCAGCGTAGAAGGTTACACTGAAGCTTTCTTT. This encodes CASSVEGYTEAFF.

The rearrangement uses TRBV25-1 and TRBJ2-5, with a weak D call TRBD1 (5 bases). Germline values: CDR1 MGHDK, CDR2 SYGVNS. V was trimmed by 3 bases and J by 5 bases, leaving 16 bases between them. The CDR3 is 15 amino acids. CDR3 in amino acids: CASSEPSPGRETQYF. The DNA of the CDR3 is TGTGCCAGCAGTGAGCCCTCCCCAGGGCGGGAGACCCAGTACTTC. The variable domain in full, with the rest retrieved from reference TRBV25-1 and TRBJ2-5, is EADIYQTPRYLVIGTGKKITLECSQTMGHDKMYWYQQDPGMELHLIHYSYGVNSTEKGDLSSESTVSRIRTEHFPLTLESARPSHTSQYLCASSEPSPGRETQYFGPGTRLLVL.

This chain links TRBV4-1 with TRBJ2-5; 13 bases fit TRBD2. This CDR3 has 20 residues. The germline V gene encodes CDR1 MGHRA and CDR2 YSYEKL. Germline trimming cut 3 bases from V and 2 bases from J; bases unmatched to any gene: 15. The CDR3 sequence is CASSHLAGTSGKSRQETQYF. The CDR3 DNA follows: TGCGCCAGCAGCCACCTGGCTGGGACTAGCGGGAAGAGTCGGCAAGAGACCCAGTACTTC.

This clonotype has just a few counts. This chain uses TRBV5-5 with TRBJ2-7; unclear D gene. CDR3 size: 12 residues. Germline values: CDR1 SGHKS, CDR2 YYEKEE (reference sequence). V was shortened by 4 bases and J by 5 bases, with 10 bases between the two germline ends. CDR3 sequence (DNA): TGTGCCAGCAGCCATATCTGGGACGAGCAGTACTTC. Protein product: CASSHIWDEQYF.

This clonotype showed up just once. The chain couples TRBV20-1 to TRBJ2-1, with 14 bases lining up with TRBD2. J was trimmed by 8 bases and V by 2 bases; bases with no gene match: 5. CDR1 and CDR2 from the germline V gene are DFQATT and SNEGSKA (reference sequence). CDR3 length: 15 amino acids. CDR3 DNA: TGCAGTGCTAGACAGGGGACTAGCGGGGGAGATGAGCAGTTCTTC. It is translated as CSARQGTSGGDEQFF.

Here the CDR3 DNA reads TGTGCCAGCAGCACCCGGACAGGGAACTTGAATTCACCCCTCCACTTT. Amino acids: CASSTRTGNLNSPLHF. V and J are TRBV9 and TRBJ1-6, with 8 positions matching TRBD1. The germline CDR1 and CDR2 sequences are SGDLS and YYNGEE. The junction had 10 bases not matched to a gene; V was cut back by 4 bases and J by 7 bases. This CDR3 spans 16 amino acids.

The chain combines TRBV3-1 with TRBJ2-1; 9 positions match TRBD1. Germline V gene sequence: CDR1 LGHDT, CDR2 YNNKEL (reference sequence). Trimming at V came to 6 bases and at J to 2 bases, leaving 20 bases not matched to a gene. This CDR3 contains 20 residues. The CDR3 loop is CASSLTGGIYWTRPYNEQFF. CDR3 in DNA: TGTGCCAGCAGTCTTACAGGGGGCATCTATTGGACTAGGCCCTACAATGAGCAGTTCTTC.

The V and J genes are TRBV7-8 and TRBJ2-7; 7 positions agree with TRBD1. With V trimmed by 6 bases and J by 2 bases, 7 bases remained unmatched. This CDR3 comprises 14 residues. Germline CDR1 reads SGHVS; CDR2 reads FQNEAQ. The DNA for the CDR3 is TGTGCCAGCAGTCTTGGGACAGTCGCCTACGAGCAGTACTTC. It codes for CASSLGTVAYEQYF.

The chain has TRBV6-5 and TRBJ2-7, with D possibly being TRBD1 (6 bases). CDR3 size: 15 residues. V was trimmed by 5 bases and J by 1 base, leaving 15 bases between them. Germline V gene lookup returns CDR1 MNHEY and CDR2 SVGAGI. The CDR3, as DNA: TGTGCCAGCAGTACCACCCGGGACACTTCCTACGAGCAGTACTTC. It is translated as CASSTTRDTSYEQYF.

The rearrangement links TRBV18 to TRBJ1-1; D possibly corresponds to TRBD1 (6 bases). The germline gives CDR1 KGHSH, CDR2 LQKENI. V was shortened by 2 bases and J by 5 bases, with 12 bases between the two germline ends. The CDR3 consists of 14 residues. DNA for the CDR3: TGTGCCAGCTCACCAGTCAGGGGAGGGACTGAAGCTTTCTTT. It encodes CASSPVRGGTEAFF.

The chain couples TRBV18 to TRBJ2-3; 10 nucleotides match TRBD2. Germline V gene sequence: CDR1 KGHSH, CDR2 LQKENI. Unmatched junction bases numbered 7, after V lost 3 bases and J lost 4 bases. The CDR3 is 16 amino acids. The CDR3 bases are TGTGCCAGCTCACCGCGAGAAGCGGGAGGGGCAGATACGCAGTATTTT. Its translation is CASSPREAGGADTQYF.

The rearrangement joins TRBV6-6 to TRBJ2-7, with 10 bases aligning to TRBD1. The J call could be wrong; TRBJ2-5 is a better fit for the DNA end. Germline V lookup: CDR1 MNHNY, CDR2 SVGAGI (reference sequence). This CDR3 comprises 15 residues. CDR3 sequence (DNA): TGTGCCAGCAGTCCTTCGACAGGGGGCCGGGAGACCCAGTACTTC. Residues: CASSPSTGGRETQYF.

In this sample, this clonotype turned up a few times. The V call is TRBV7-2, the J call TRBJ2-1; 12 bases line up with TRBD2. This CDR3 comprises 16 residues. Looked up from germline, CDR1 is SGHTA and CDR2 is FQGNSA. Trimming at V came to 1 base and at J to 6 bases, leaving 4 bases not matched to a gene. Here the CDR3 reads CASSLELAGGVNEQFF. The DNA of the CDR3 is TGTGCCAGCAGCTTAGAGCTAGCGGGAGGGGTCAATGAGCAGTTCTTC. The full variable domain, its missing parts supplied by reference TRBV7-2 and TRBJ2-1, is GAGVSQSPSNKVTEKGKDVELRCDPISGHTALYWYRQSLGQGLEFLIYFQGNSAPDKSGLPSDRFSAERTGGSVSTLTIQRTQQEDSAVYLCASSLELAGGVNEQFFGPGTRLTVL.

The gene calls are TRBV6-5 and TRBJ1-2; D uncertain. The germline V and J ends were trimmed by 0 bases and 2 bases, with 10 bases remaining between them. The CDR3 is made up of 15 amino acids. Germline assignment: CDR1 MNHEY and CDR2 SVGAGI. The CDR3: CASSYSRTENYGYTF. CDR3 nucleotides: TGTGCCAGCAGTTACTCCCGGACGGAGAACTATGGCTACACCTTC.

This clonotype was counted only a few times. The chain combines TRBV10-3 with TRBJ2-5; TRBD1 agrees at 8 bases. The DNA end is a closer match to TRBJ2-7, so the J assignment may be wrong. Germline-derived CDR1 and CDR2 are ENHRY and SYGVKD. This CDR3 is built from 12 residues. The CDR3 sequence is CATHGQGNEQYF. The CDR3 DNA sequence: TGTGCCACGCACGGACAGGGTAACGAGCAGTACTTC.